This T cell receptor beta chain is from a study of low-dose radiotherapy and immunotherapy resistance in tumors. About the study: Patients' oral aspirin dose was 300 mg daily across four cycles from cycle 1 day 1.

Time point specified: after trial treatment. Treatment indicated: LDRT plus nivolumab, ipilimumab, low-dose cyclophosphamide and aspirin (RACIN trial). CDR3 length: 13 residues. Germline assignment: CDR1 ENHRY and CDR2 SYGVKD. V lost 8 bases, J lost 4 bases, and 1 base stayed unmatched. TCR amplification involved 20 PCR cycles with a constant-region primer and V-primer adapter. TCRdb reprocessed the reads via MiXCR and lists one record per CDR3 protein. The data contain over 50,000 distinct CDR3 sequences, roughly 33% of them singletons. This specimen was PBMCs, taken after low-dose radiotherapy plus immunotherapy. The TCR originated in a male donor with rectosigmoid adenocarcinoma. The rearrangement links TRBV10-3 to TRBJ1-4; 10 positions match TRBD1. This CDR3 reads CAIGTGDNEKLFF. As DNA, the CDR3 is TGTGCCATCGGGACAGGGGATAATGAAAAACTGTTTTTT.